This T cell receptor (beta chain) originates from a study of shared clonotypes between healthy human individuals. General study results and limits: Shared clonotypes across all four donors exceeded non-shared ones in generation probability.

V lost 5 bases and J lost 4, with 4 bases in between. From germline, CDR1 is MDHEN and CDR2 SYDVKM. The CDR3 loop spans 11 amino acids. On this clone: What it binds is not known. This sequence may be a read error, since a much larger clone differs from it by one base.

Data came from immunoSEQ multiplex PCR; TCRdb stores just in-frame clones and leaves some out. The profile shows over 2 million clones, over 85% of them singletons. Sequenced sample: naive CD4+ T cells sorted from blood. Described subset: CD45RA+ positively selected. This TCR was recovered from a man aged 18 to 35 in good health. This sequence joins TRBV28 and TRBJ2-3; D is uncertain. In DNA, the CDR3 is TGTGCCAGCAGTCGCCCAGATACGCAGTATTTT. Its translation: CASSRPDTQYF.